The T cell receptor beta chain described here comes from a study of shared clonotypes between healthy human individuals. Study-level points and caveats: Shared clonotypes: roughly 4.5% naive CD4, under 4% naive CD8, 2.3% memory CD4, about 0.4% memory CD8. Compared with clonotypes that all four donors shared, non-shared clonotypes had lower generation probabilities.

As defined, naive CD8 cells were CD45RO-negative and positively selected for CCR7, with terminally differentiated effector memory CD45RA+ cells excluded. Germline V gives CDR1 SGHAT, CDR2 FQNNGV. V was cut by 4 bases and J by 2 bases, with 11 bases left in between. The CDR3 sequence is 14 residues long. On this clone: Its matching antigen is unknown.

For each subset, genomic DNA was distributed in equal portions over several immunoSEQ plates. Produced via immunoSEQ multiplex PCR; TCRdb's table is partial and in-frame only. The table lists about 550,000 clones, nearly 97% of them singletons. The sequence was collected from a woman in her thirties in good health. The sequencing sample was made of naive CD8+ T cells sorted from blood. The chain links TRBV11-2 to TRBJ1-2; D may be TRBD1 (5 bases). In nucleotides, the CDR3 is TGTGCCAGCAGCTCCCCAGGGAAGAACTATGGCTACACCTTC. The encoded protein is CASSSPGKNYGYTF.